These 15 T cell receptor beta chains came from one sample sequenced in a study of blood T cell repertoires in COVID-19. Assay: immunoSEQ multiplex PCR; the TCRdb copy retains only in-frame clones and omits some. This table holds approximately 270,000 clones, around 86% found once. Sequenced sample: peripheral blood. These receptors were collected from a man in his forties with active or convalescent COVID-19.

This rearrangement joins TRBV7-6 to TRBJ2-1; 11 nucleotides agree with TRBD2. The germline CDR1 and CDR2 sequences are SGHVS and FNYEAQ. J was trimmed by 1 base and V by 5 bases; bases with no gene match: 7. The CDR3 is made up of 17 amino acids. The CDR3 DNA follows: TGTGCCAGCAGCGCTGAGGTAGCGGGGGGGTCCTACAATGAGCAGTTCTTC. It is translated as CASSAEVAGGSYNEQFF.

The CDR3 nucleotides read TGTGCCAGCAGTCCAGGAATGGTGAATTCACCCCTCCACTTT. Residues: CASSPGMVNSPLHF. V is TRBV28 and J is TRBJ1-6; D is undetermined. Germline V gene sequence: CDR1 MDHEN, CDR2 SYDVKM. The CDR3 covers 14 residues. Trimming took 5 bases from V and 7 from J, leaving 12 bases between them. Complete variable domain (other parts from reference TRBV28 and TRBJ1-6): DVKVTQSSRYLVKRTGEKVFLECVQDMDHENMFWYRQDPGLGLRLIYFSYDVKMKEKGDIPEGYSVSREKKERFSLILESASTNQTSMYLCASSPGMVNSPLHFGNGTRLTVT.

This chain uses TRBV6-5 with TRBJ1-6, with 10 bases aligning to TRBD1. The CDR3 is 14 residues long. The germline CDR1 and CDR2 sequences are MNHEY and SVGAGI. The trim removed 5 bases at V and 10 bases at J, leaving 5 bases unmatched. Here the CDR3 DNA reads TGTGCCAGCAGTCCCGGGACAGGGGAATCACCCCTCCACTTT. Translated: CASSPGTGESPLHF.

V usage is TRBV25-1 and J usage is TRBJ2-1; 10 bases line up with TRBD1. The CDR3 is 13 residues long. Trimming at V came to 10 bases and at J to 4 bases, leaving 4 bases not matched to a gene. CDR1 MGHDK and CDR2 SYGVNS come from the germline V gene. The CDR3 region has the DNA TGTGCCACCACGGGACAGGGGTACAATGAGCAGTTCTTC. This translates into CATTGQGYNEQFF. The whole variable domain, filled in from reference TRBV25-1 and TRBJ2-1, reads EADIYQTPRYLVIGTGKKITLECSQTMGHDKMYWYQQDPGMELHLIHYSYGVNSTEKGDLSSESTVSRIRTEHFPLTLESARPSHTSQYLCATTGQGYNEQFFGPGTRLTVL.

This chain uses TRBV19 with TRBJ2-5, with D tentatively TRBD2 (5 bases). CDR1 and CDR2 (germline): LNHDA, SQIVND (reference sequence). The germline V and J ends were trimmed by 1 base and 1 base, with 10 bases remaining between them. The CDR3 length is 15 residues. The CDR3 DNA follows: TGTGCCAGTAGTATAGGGGTGGGGAGCCAAGAGACCCAGTACTTC. This sequence encodes CASSIGVGSQETQYF. Filled out from reference TRBV19 and TRBJ2-5, the complete variable domain reads DGGITQSPKYLFRKEGQNVTLSCEQNLNHDAMYWYRQDPGQGLRLIYYSQIVNDFQKGDIAEGYSVSREKKESFPLTVTSAQKNPTAFYLCASSIGVGSQETQYFGPGTRLLVL.

V and J are TRBV4-1 and TRBJ1-2; D gene ambiguous. This CDR3 region has 15 residues. Germline CDR1 is MGHRA and CDR2 is YSYEKL. V was pared by 0 bases and J by 4 bases, with 12 bases between. The CDR3 sequence is CASSQDVAVFYGYTF. Here the CDR3 DNA reads TGCGCCAGCAGCCAAGATGTCGCGGTGTTCTATGGCTACACCTTC.

CDR3 coding DNA: TGTGCCAGCAGCCCAGGGGAGACTAGCACAGATACGCAGTATTTT. Encoded protein: CASSPGETSTDTQYF. The chain recombines TRBV14 with TRBJ2-3; the D gene is possibly TRBD1 (6 bases). CDR3 length: 15 amino acids. Germline loops: CDR1 SGHDN, CDR2 FVKESK. Trimming removed 4 bases at V and 0 bases at J, with 11 bases between.

For the CDR3, the DNA is TGTGCCAGCAGCTCACAACAGGGGGCGGGGGCCGAGCAGTACTTC. It specifies CASSSQQGAGAEQYF. The J gene is TRBJ2-7, the V gene TRBV7-3; 9 bases agree with TRBD1. J was trimmed by 6 bases and V by 4 bases; bases with no gene match: 10. CDR3 length: 15 residues. CDR1 and CDR2 from the germline V gene are SGHTA and FQGTGA.

The V call is TRBV5-1, the J call TRBJ2-3; weak D call: TRBD2 (6 bases). The CDR3 consists of 16 residues. Germline lookup yields CDR1 SGHRS and CDR2 YFSETQ. Trimming took 0 bases from V and 11 from J, leaving 22 bases between them. CDR3 bases: TGCGCCAGCAGCTTGGACTACGGGACTTCTCCAAGGGGGCAGTATTTT. Its translation is CASSLDYGTSPRGQYF.

The genes are TRBV2 and TRBJ2-3; TRBD1 is a possible D gene (6 bases). The CDR3 contains 13 residues. Between the trimmed V and J ends, which lost 7 bases and 7 bases, there was a span of 15 bases. Germline V gives CDR1 SNHLY, CDR2 FYNNEI. The CDR3 DNA reads TGTGCCAGCACCCGGGAAGGGGGAAATACGCAGTATTTT. As protein: CASTREGGNTQYF.

The V and J genes are TRBV11-3 and TRBJ2-1, with TRBD2 matching 9 bases. V was pared by 3 bases and J by 4 bases, with 7 bases of the junction left unmatched. Germline-derived CDR1 and CDR2 are SGHNT and YENEEA. CDR3 length: 16 amino acids. CDR3 DNA: TGTGCCAGCAGCTTTACGGCGGGAGGGCCGTACAATGAGCAGTTCTTC. It codes for CASSFTAGGPYNEQFF.

This chain's CDR3 is CASSLTGGQLYEQYF. The DNA for the CDR3 is TGTGCCAGCAGCTTAACGGGGGGACAGCTCTACGAGCAGTACTTC. The V call is TRBV7-3, the J call TRBJ2-7, with D possibly TRBD1 on 7 matching bases. Looked up from germline, CDR1 is SGHTA and CDR2 is FQGTGA. Trimming pared 0 bases from V and 3 bases from J, leaving 12 bases between. CDR3 length: 15 residues.

This chain joins TRBV6-7 and TRBJ2-2; tentative D call: TRBD2 (7 bases). TRBV6-7 is an open reading frame whose function is uncertain. There are 15 residues in the CDR3. V was trimmed by 6 bases and J by 3 bases, leaving 14 bases between them. The CDR3 sequence: CASRRGASYTGELFF. In DNA, the CDR3 is TGTGCCAGCAGACGGGGGGCCTCGTACACCGGGGAGCTGTTTTTT.

The chain has TRBV12-5 and TRBJ2-5, with 10 bases that match TRBD2. The germline CDR1 and CDR2 sequences are LGHNT and FRNRAP. The CDR3 has 16 amino acids. The V gene end was trimmed by 1 base and the J gene end by 0 bases; junction bases not matched to a gene: 2. The CDR3 protein is CASGLGTSGNQETQYF. CDR3 DNA: TGTGCTAGTGGTTTGGGGACTAGCGGTAACCAAGAGACCCAGTACTTC.

The chain is built from TRBV2 and TRBJ1-6, with a tentative D call TRBD1 (5 bases). V dropped 10 bases and J dropped 7 bases, with 20 bases sitting between them. CDR3 length equals 15 residues. Germline V gives CDR1 SNHLY, CDR2 FYNNEI. The CDR3 spells CATGRDSGVNSPLHF. The CDR3 DNA is TGTGCCACGGGTCGGGACTCGGGGGTAAATTCACCCCTCCACTTT.